These T cell receptor beta chains were read from a single sample in a study of long-term antiretroviral therapy in people with HIV. Profiling relied on immunoSEQ multiplex PCR, and the TCRdb table lists in-frame clones only, not all of them. The sample holds 20,000 to 30,000 clones, over 75% seen once. Sequenced material: unsorted PBMCs, taken 1.1 years before starting antiretroviral therapy. Receptors were obtained from a woman younger than 45 with HIV. Each CDR3 is given with its conserved first and last residue. D genes are given only for firm matches. Size tells how often a clone was seen (once, few, many) or the class of an expanded clone, and some rows leave it out.

.,TRBJ1-2,once,TRBV6-5,TGTGCCAGCCTCCCCACAGGAACCAACTATGGCTACACCTTC,CASLPTGTNYGYTF
.,TRBJ2-1,once,TRBV7-3,TGTGCCAGCAGCTTGGGAGGTCCCTTAAGAAAGGAGCAGTTCTTC,CASSLGGPLRKEQFF
.,TRBJ1-4,.,TRBV2,TGTGCCAGCAGTGAGCGGCCATATGCAACTAATGAAAAACTGTTTTTT,CASSERPYATNEKLFF
TRBD1,TRBJ2-5,.,TRBV14,TGTGCCAGCAGCCAAAACCTTATTCCGGGACAGGGGTACCAAGAGACCCAGTACTTC,CASSQNLIPGQGYQETQYF
TRBD1,TRBJ1-6,.,TRBV5-6,TGTGCCAGCAGCTCCCCCGGGACAGACTCCTATAATTCACCCCTCCACTTT,CASSSPGTDSYNSPLHF
.,TRBJ1-1,.,TRBV2,.,CASSEALRFGGGYTEAFF
TRBD1,TRBJ2-5,.,TRBV5-1,TGCGCCAGCAGCTTGGTCCGCCAGGACAGGGAGACCCAGTACTTC,CASSLVRQDRETQYF
.,TRBJ1-4,.,TRBV7-9,TGTGCCAGCAGCTTCGGAAACAGTCCTAATGAAAAACTGTTTTTT,CASSFGNSPNEKLFF
.,TRBJ1-2,.,TRBV10-2,TGCGCCAGCACCAACGGGGTGGATGGCTACACCTTC,CASTNGVDGYTF
.,TRBJ1-2,.,TRBV7-2,TGTGCCAGCAGCTTCCAGGGGTTCACCTATGGCTACACCTTC,CASSFQGFTYGYTF
.,TRBJ1-5,few,TRBV10-2,TGCGCCAGCAGTTCCGGTGGGCAGCCCCAGCATTTT,CASSSGGQPQHF
.,TRBJ2-1,few,TRBV2,TGTGCCAGCAAGGGGCCGAGCTCCTACAATGAGCAGTTCTTC,CASKGPSSYNEQFF
TRBD2,TRBJ2-7,once,TRBV6-6,TGTGCCAGCAGTATCCGCGGGGGGTACGAGCAGTACTTC,CASSIRGGYEQYF
TRBD2,TRBJ2-7,.,TRBV5-1,TGCGCCAGCAGCCCCGACCCTAGCGGGGGACACTACGAGCAGTACTTC,CASSPDPSGGHYEQYF
.,TRBJ1-1,.,TRBV9,TGTGCCAGCAGCAGAGATGGGGTACCCACTGAAGCTTTCTTT,CASSRDGVPTEAFF
TRBD1,TRBJ1-2,once,TRBV18,TGTGCCAGCTCACCACCATTACGGGACAGGGACTATGGCTACACCTTC,CASSPPLRDRDYGYTF
TRBD1,TRBJ1-1,.,TRBV9,TGTGCCAGCAGCGTAGATGGGACAGCATTTGAAGCTTTCTTT,CASSVDGTAFEAFF
TRBD1,TRBJ1-1,.,TRBV13,TGTGCCAGCAGCTTAGGCCTCACAGGGGGCCCGAACACTGAAGCTTTCTTT,CASSLGLTGGPNTEAFF
.,TRBJ1-2,once,TRBV6-6,TGTGCTACTGACGGAGCTAACTATGGCTACACCTTC,CATDGANYGYTF
TRBD1,TRBJ2-6,.,TRBV5-1,TGCGCCAGCAGCCCTGACAGGGCCCCTGGGGCCAACGTCCTGACTTTC,CASSPDRAPGANVLTF
TRBD1,TRBJ1-1,.,TRBV7-2,TGTGCCAGCAGCCGACCCGACTCCGGGACAGGGAAGACTGAAGCTTTCTTT,CASSRPDSGTGKTEAFF
.,TRBJ2-3,.,TRBV5-1,TGCGCCAGCAGCTTCAACACAGATACGCAGTATTTT,CASSFNTDTQYF
.,TRBJ2-2,.,TRBV5-1,TGCGCCAGCAGCTTGGCCGTGGGGGATGGCACCGGGGAGCTGTTTTTT,CASSLAVGDGTGELFF
.,TRBJ1-1,.,TRBV6-1,TGTGCCAGCAGTGAAATGGTCTCTGAAGCTTTCTTT,CASSEMVSEAFF
TRBD1,TRBJ1-5,once,TRBV11-2,TGTGCCAGCAGCTTAAACGTACAGGGGGGTCAGCCCCAGCATTTT,CASSLNVQGGQPQHF
TRBD1,TRBJ1-1,.,TRBV18,TGTGCCAGCTCACCATATTTCGTGGGGACAGGGGCAGGGTACACTGAAGCTTTCTTT,CASSPYFVGTGAGYTEAFF
.,TRBJ2-2,.,TRBV7-8,TGTGCCAGCAGCGTTGCGGCTAGGGGCGGGGAGCTGTTTTTT,CASSVAARGGELFF
.,TRBJ2-1,.,TRBV9,TGTGCCAGCAGCGCGGCCGGGACTCTCTACAATGAGCAGTTCTTC,CASSAAGTLYNEQFF
.,TRBJ1-2,.,TRBV9,TGTGCCAGCAGCGTTGAGGGCCGGAACTATGGCTACACCTTC,CASSVEGRNYGYTF
.,TRBJ1-3,.,TRBV5-1,TGCGCCAGCAGCTTGCTGGGAGCACGAAACACCATATATTTT,CASSLLGARNTIYF
.,TRBJ2-3,few,TRBV4-2,TGTGCCAGCAGCCACTGGGGAGGCACAGATACGCAGTATTTT,CASSHWGGTDTQYF
.,TRBJ2-5,.,TRBV5-1,TGCGCCAGCAGCTTGTTTGGGGCCGGCGGGCGAGAGACCCAGTACTTC,CASSLFGAGGRETQYF
.,TRBJ1-1,.,TRBV6-5,TGTGCCAGCAGTTATCAGATGAACACTGAAGCTTTCTTT,CASSYQMNTEAFF
.,TRBJ2-1,.,TRBV6-1,TGTGCCAGCAGTGAAGGGGAGCGAGACGAGCAGTTCTTC,CASSEGERDEQFF
.,TRBJ1-1,few,TRBV6-1,TGTGCCAGCAGTGAATACTGGCGGGGAGTAGAAGCTTTCTTT,CASSEYWRGVEAFF
.,TRBJ1-1,.,TRBV7-3,TGTGCCAGCAGGAGAGAAGGAAACCCAAACACTGAAGCTTTCTTT,CASRREGNPNTEAFF
TRBD2,TRBJ2-1,.,TRBV5-1,TGCGCCAGCAGCTTGACTAGCGGGGGATTATACAATGAGCAGTTCTTC,CASSLTSGGLYNEQFF
.,TRBJ1-6,.,TRBV5-1,TGCGCCAGCAGCTTGGCCGGGTCGAATTCACCCCTCCACTTT,CASSLAGSNSPLHF
.,TRBJ2-1,.,TRBV18,TGTGCCAGCTCACCAGCAGGGGCTGAGGGGGATGAGCAGTTCTTC,CASSPAGAEGDEQFF
.,TRBJ2-5,.,TRBV4-1,TGCGCCAGCAGCCAAGACGACGGCCAAGAGACCCAGTACTTC,CASSQDDGQETQYF
.,TRBJ2-3,once,TRBV1,TGCACCAGCAGCCAAGACTCGACCCTCTCTAGCGGGGGGGGAATAACGCAGTATTTT,CTSSQDSTLSSGGGITQYF
.,TRBJ1-2,.,TRBV6-1,TGTGCCAGCAGTGAAGCGCGTAAGACGGCCAATTTCTATGGCTACACCTTC,CASSEARKTANFYGYTF
.,TRBJ1-5,.,TRBV7-8,TGTGCCAGCAGCTGGGGGGGCAATCAGCCCCAGCATTTT,CASSWGGNQPQHF
.,TRBJ1-1,once,TRBV30,TGTGCCTGGAGCGCCGGGATAGGGTGGACTGAAGCTTTCTTT,CAWSAGIGWTEAFF